This T cell receptor beta chain appears in the sequencing data of a study of blood T cell repertoires in COVID-19. Turning to the study itself: Sample material is recorded as cDNA or gDNA derived from T cells, B-cell-depleted T cells, or PBMCs.

The CDR3 covers 13 residues. Germline V CDR1 and CDR2: SNHLY, FYNNEI. Trimming stripped 5 bases from V and 0 bases from J, with 8 bases between. Authors' methods: Quantification of nucleated cells was approximated via reference gene primer amplification. Using immunoSEQ multiplex PCR, the repertoire was profiled, and TCRdb retains in-frame clones only, with some absent. The DNA gave D and trimming, while V, J and clone size come from that table. The sample lists approximately 60,000 clones, about 86% seen once, with roughly 6% in the top ten. This clone was recorded a few times. This receptor was taken from a human donor in a cohort sampled during active COVID-19. The chain recombines TRBV2 with TRBJ2-7, with a possible D match to TRBD2 (5 bases). The sequencing input was peripheral blood. The CDR3 region has the DNA TGTGCCAGCAGTCCCGGGGTCTCCTACGAGCAGTACTTC. Translation gives CASSPGVSYEQYF.